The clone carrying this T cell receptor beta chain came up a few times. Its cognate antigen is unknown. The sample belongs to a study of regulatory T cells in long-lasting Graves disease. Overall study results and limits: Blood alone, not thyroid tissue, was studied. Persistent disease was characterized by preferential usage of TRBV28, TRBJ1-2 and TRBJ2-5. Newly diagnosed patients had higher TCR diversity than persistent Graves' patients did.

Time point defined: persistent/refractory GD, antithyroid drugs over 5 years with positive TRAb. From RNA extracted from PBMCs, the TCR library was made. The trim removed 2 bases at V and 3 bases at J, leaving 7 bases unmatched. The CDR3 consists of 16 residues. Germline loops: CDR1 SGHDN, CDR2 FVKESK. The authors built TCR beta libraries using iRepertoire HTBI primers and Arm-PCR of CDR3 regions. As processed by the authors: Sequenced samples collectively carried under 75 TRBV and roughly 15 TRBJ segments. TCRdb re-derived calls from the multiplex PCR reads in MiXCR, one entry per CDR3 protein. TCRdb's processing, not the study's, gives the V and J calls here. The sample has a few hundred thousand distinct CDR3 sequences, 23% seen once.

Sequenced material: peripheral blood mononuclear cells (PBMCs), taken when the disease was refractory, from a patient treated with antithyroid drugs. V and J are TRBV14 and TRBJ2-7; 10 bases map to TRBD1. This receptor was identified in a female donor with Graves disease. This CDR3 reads CASSQNSWTGGYEQYF. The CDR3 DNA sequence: TGTGCCAGCAGCCAAAACTCCTGGACAGGGGGCTACGAGCAGTACTTC.